Included here is one T cell receptor beta chain sequence, with context. This specimen comes from a study of T cell changes during pregnancy in multiple sclerosis. Using immunoSEQ multiplex PCR, the repertoire was profiled, and TCRdb retains in-frame clones only, with some absent. Among roughly 48,000 clones listed, approximately 92% were seen once. Germline V CDR1 and CDR2: KGHSH, LQKENI. The CDR3 length is 15 residues. Trimming took off 3 bases at V and 6 bases at J, with 16 bases between the two ends. This chain links TRBV18 with TRBJ2-3; D is uncertain. This TCR derives from a female donor in good health, enrolled as a control in a pregnancy study. Here the sequenced sample was CD4+ T cells from peripheral blood mononuclear cells, taken in the second trimester of pregnancy. CDR3 sequence: CASSPTHQNLDTQYF. DNA for the CDR3: TGTGCCAGCTCACCGACACACCAAAACCTTGATACGCAGTATTTT. Full variable domain (outside the CDR3, taken from reference TRBV18 and TRBJ2-3): NAGVMQNPRHLVRRRGQEARLRCSPMKGHSHVYWYRQLPEEGLKFMVYLQKENIIDESGMPKERFSAEFPKEGPSILRIQQVVRGDSAAYFCASSPTHQNLDTQYFGPGTRLTVL.